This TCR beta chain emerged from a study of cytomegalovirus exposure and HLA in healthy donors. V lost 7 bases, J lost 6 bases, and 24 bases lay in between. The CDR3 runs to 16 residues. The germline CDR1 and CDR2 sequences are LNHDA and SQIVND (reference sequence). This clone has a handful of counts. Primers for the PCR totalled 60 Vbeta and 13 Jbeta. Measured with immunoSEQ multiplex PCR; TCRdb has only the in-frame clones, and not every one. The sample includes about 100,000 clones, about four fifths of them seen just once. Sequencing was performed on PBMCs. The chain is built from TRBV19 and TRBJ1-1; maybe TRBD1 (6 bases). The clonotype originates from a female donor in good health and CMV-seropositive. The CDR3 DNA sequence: TGTGCCAGTACCATGAAGGGGGTACGCCTTATCGCTGAAGCTTTCTTT. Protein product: CASTMKGVRLIAEAFF.